A single sample is the source of the 32 T cell receptor beta chains below, sequenced in a study of vaccination effects on CD4 cells after COVID-19. Antigens of these TCRs are unknown. TCRdb keeps only in-frame clones here, not all; method: immunoSEQ multiplex PCR. The table records tens of thousands of clones, around 67% of them present only once. It was after 10 days of culture that CD4+ T cells were isolated. Specimen: CD4+ T cells from PBMCs cultured without peptide, collected before COVID-19 vaccination. Source of these receptors: a human donor who received a COVID-19 vaccine.

On this clone itself: The junction differs from germline at one of its ends, possibly a read error. V usage is TRBV18 and J usage is TRBJ1-1; D gene ambiguous. The CDR3 covers 15 residues. From germline, CDR1 is KGHSH and CDR2 LQKENI. The CDR3 DNA sequence: TGTGCCAGCTCATCACCGAACCCCCGAGACACTGAAGCTTTCTTT. Its protein product is CASSSPNPRDTEAFF.

This CDR3 reads CASSLQSNTEAFF. In DNA form, the CDR3 reads TGTGCCAGCAGCTTACAGTCGAACACTGAAGCTTTCTTT. The rearrangement joins TRBV7-6 to TRBJ1-1; the D is unclear. V was pared by 2 bases and J by 1 base, with 5 bases between. Germline lookup yields CDR1 SGHVS and CDR2 FNYEAQ. CDR3 length: 13 amino acids.

This clone was recorded only once. This chain uses TRBV19 with TRBJ1-5; 9 nucleotides match TRBD1. CDR3 size: 16 residues. V shed 8 bases, J shed 6 bases, and the junction held 14 bases outside the gene matches. Germline values: CDR1 LNHDA, CDR2 SQIVND (reference sequence). CDR3 nucleotides: TGTGCCAGTCTCGGAAACGACAGGGGGAGACGTCAGCCCCAGCATTTT. As protein: CASLGNDRGRRQPQHF.

This clone was observed a handful of times. The chain links TRBV6-5 to TRBJ1-2; 7 bases are a match to TRBD1. CDR3 length: 13 amino acids. The germline CDR1 and CDR2 sequences are MNHEY and SVGAGI. V gave up 6 bases and J gave up 4 bases; unmatched junction bases: 5. CDR3 DNA: TGTGCCAGCAGACAGGGACAGAGCTATGGCTACACCTTC. It translates to CASRQGQSYGYTF.

The rearrangement links TRBV19 to TRBJ2-5, with TRBD2 matching 9 bases. CDR3 length: 15 amino acids. Germline lookup yields CDR1 LNHDA and CDR2 SQIVND (reference sequence). With 4 bases clipped from V and 5 bases from J, the junction kept 8 bases outside the gene matches. The CDR3 is CASSTILAGDETQYF. CDR3 sequence (DNA): TGTGCCAGTAGTACCATCTTAGCGGGGGATGAGACCCAGTACTTC.

The gene calls are TRBV6-4 and TRBJ2-3; 10 bases map to TRBD2. Unmatched junction bases numbered 0, after V lost 0 bases and J lost 3 bases. Germline CDR1 MRHNA, CDR2 SNTAGT. The CDR3 totals 15 residues. CDR3 coding DNA: TGTGCCAGCAGTGACTCGGGACTAGCGACAGATACGCAGTATTTT. Translation gives CASSDSGLATDTQYF.

DNA for the CDR3: TGTGCCAGCAGCCAAGGTCTCAACGACCTCAATGAGCAGTTCTTC. This sequence encodes CASSQGLNDLNEQFF. The gene calls are TRBV3-1 (or the pseudogene TRBV3-2) and TRBJ2-1; no clear D. Germline V gene sequence: CDR1 LGHDT, CDR2 YNNKEL (reference sequence). CDR3 size: 15 residues. Trimming removed 1 base from V and 6 bases from J, with 13 bases in between.

The chain has TRBV9 and TRBJ2-5; 7 positions agree with TRBD2. The length of the CDR3 is 15 residues. The germline V gene has CDR1 SGDLS and CDR2 YYNGEE. The trim removed 3 bases at V and 5 bases at J, leaving 10 bases unmatched. CDR3 amino acids: CASSAGTIPRETQYF. The CDR3 DNA follows: TGTGCCAGCAGCGCAGGGACTATCCCCCGCGAGACCCAGTACTTC. Full variable domain (missing parts from reference TRBV9 and TRBJ2-5): DSGVTQTPKHLITATGQRVTLRCSPRSGDLSVYWYQQSLDQGLQFLIQYYNGEERAKGNILERFSAQQFPDLHSELNLSSLELGDSALYFCASSAGTIPRETQYFGPGTRLLVL.

The gene calls are TRBV19 and TRBJ1-5, with D unclear. The V gene's germline CDR1 is LNHDA and CDR2 SQIVND (reference sequence). This CDR3 spans 12 amino acids. V gave up 1 base and J gave up 15 bases, with 13 bases separating them. This chain's CDR3 is CASSIGVGSPHF. The CDR3 DNA follows: TGTGCCAGTAGTATAGGAGTAGGGTCCCCGCATTTT. Combining the CDR3 with reference TRBV19 and TRBJ1-5 gives the whole variable domain DGGITQSPKYLFRKEGQNVTLSCEQNLNHDAMYWYRQDPGQGLRLIYYSQIVNDFQKGDIAEGYSVSREKKESFPLTVTSAQKNPTAFYLCASSIGVGSPHFGDGTRLSIL.

The chain couples TRBV9 to TRBJ1-1; D is ambiguous. The CDR3 has 13 residues. The V end lost 1 base, the J end lost 4 bases, and 8 bases lay between the germline ends. Germline V lookup: CDR1 SGDLS, CDR2 YYNGEE. The CDR3 spells CASSVIRFTEAFF. As DNA, the CDR3 is TGTGCCAGCAGCGTAATCAGATTCACTGAAGCTTTCTTT.

This clone has only one observation. V usage is TRBV10-3 and J usage is TRBJ2-3; TRBD1 matches at 7 bases. This CDR3 contains 14 residues. V shed 6 bases and J 5 bases; nucleotides not matched to a gene: 8. The germline CDR1 and CDR2 sequences are ENHRY and SYGVKD. CDR3 bases: TGTGCCATCAGACCGGACAGGTCGGGAGATACGCAGTATTTT. It yields the protein CAIRPDRSGDTQYF.

The chain is built from TRBV5-4 and TRBJ2-2, with TRBD2 matching 8 bases. Germline-derived CDR1 and CDR2 are SGHNT and YYREEE (reference sequence). The V gene end was trimmed by 2 bases and the J gene end by 2 bases; junction bases not matched to a gene: 2. This CDR3 has 15 residues. The CDR3 DNA reads TGTGCCAGCAGCTTAGCGGGGGTTAACACCGGGGAGCTGTTTTTT. Its protein is CASSLAGVNTGELFF.

The chain recombines TRBV24-1 with TRBJ1-1; D call uncertain. The CDR3 has 15 residues. Trimming left V 0 bases short and J 0 bases short, with 7 bases between. Germline V gene data show CDR1 as KGHDR and CDR2 as SFDVKD. The CDR3 DNA reads as TGTGCCACCAGTGATTTGGGCCGGTTGAACACTGAAGCTTTCTTT. It specifies CATSDLGRLNTEAFF.

This clone was counted only a few times. The V gene is TRBV5-1, the J gene TRBJ2-3; TRBD2 matches 8 bases. Germline assignment: CDR1 SGHRS and CDR2 YFSETQ. V lost 7 bases and J lost 7; bases outside the gene matches: 17. The length of the CDR3 is 16 residues. The CDR3 region has the DNA TGCGCCAGCCAAGATCGGGCGGGGGGCGGGTCTAATACGCAGTATTTT. Translated: CASQDRAGGGSNTQYF.

V and J are TRBV27 and TRBJ1-2, with a weak D call TRBD1 (5 bases). This CDR3 region has 13 residues. Germline V lookup: CDR1 MNHEY, CDR2 SMNVEV (reference sequence). V was trimmed by 7 bases and J by 2 bases, leaving 11 bases between them. CDR3 nucleotides: TGTGCCAGCACCAGGGACCGGAACTATGGCTACACCTTC. Encoded protein: CASTRDRNYGYTF.

This rearrangement joins TRBV11-3 to TRBJ2-7, with 7 bases matching TRBD2. The CDR3 length is 15 residues. From germline, CDR1 is SGHNT and CDR2 YENEEA. V gave up 1 base and J gave up 0 bases; unmatched junction bases: 3. Written as DNA, the CDR3 is TGTGCCAGCAGCTTAGGGGAGGGGCTCTCCTACGAGCAGTACTTC. It is translated as CASSLGEGLSYEQYF.

V and J are TRBV6-5 and TRBJ2-2, with TRBD1 as a possible D gene (6 bases). CDR1 and CDR2 (germline): MNHEY, SVGAGI. The length of the CDR3 is 14 residues. V was pared by 6 bases and J by 0 bases, with 8 bases between. This chain's CDR3 is CASRDRANTGELFF. CDR3 DNA sequence: TGTGCCAGCAGGGACAGAGCGAACACCGGGGAGCTGTTTTTT.

The chain is built from TRBV5-1 and TRBJ2-3; 7 bases are shared with TRBD1. The junction had 9 bases not matched to a gene; V was cut back by 0 bases and J by 8 bases. Germline V gives CDR1 SGHRS, CDR2 YFSETQ. The CDR3 extends over 15 amino acids. The CDR3 DNA sequence: TGCGCCAGCAGCTTGGAAGTAGGGGGCCTAGGTACGCAGTATTTT. Translation: CASSLEVGGLGTQYF.

This clone was picked up one time. The rearrangement links TRBV24-1 to TRBJ2-1; 10 bases map to TRBD1. V lost 6 bases and J lost 3; bases outside the gene matches: 7. This CDR3 region has 16 residues. CDR1 and CDR2 from the germline V gene are KGHDR and SFDVKD. CDR3 in DNA: TGTGCCACCAGTTCCGCCGGACAGGGGGGCTACAATGAGCAGTTCTTC. Translated, it gives CATSSAGQGGYNEQFF.

J is TRBJ2-3 and V is TRBV5-1; no clear D gene. The CDR3 has 15 amino acids. Trimming removed 0 bases at V and 0 bases at J, with 8 bases between. The V gene's germline CDR1 is SGHRS and CDR2 YFSETQ. The CDR3 coding sequence is TGCGCCAGCAGCTTGGATAGCTACAGCACAGATACGCAGTATTTT. Translating gives CASSLDSYSTDTQYF.

The V call is TRBV9, the J call TRBJ2-5; the match to TRBD2 covers 10 bases. From germline, CDR1 is SGDLS and CDR2 YYNGEE. The V and J ends lost 2 bases and 5 bases, in that order; junction bases with no gene match: 9. The CDR3 loop spans 16 amino acids. This CDR3 is CASSVGLAGAGETQYF. The CDR3 region has the DNA TGTGCCAGCAGCGTGGGGCTAGCGGGAGCGGGGGAGACCCAGTACTTC.

As for this clone: The same CDR3 can be traced to other DNA sequences in this sample. The gene calls are TRBV5-5 and TRBJ2-7; a weak D match, TRBD1 (5 bases). Trimming shortened V by 1 base and J by 2 bases, and 10 bases separated the two germline ends. This CDR3 region has 14 residues. In germline, CDR1 is SGHKS, CDR2 YYEKEE (reference sequence). The CDR3 loop reads CASSLSQGPYEQYF. The CDR3 bases are TGTGCCAGCAGCTTGTCGCAGGGCCCCTACGAGCAGTACTTC. The full variable domain, with the rest looked up from reference TRBV5-5 and TRBJ2-7, is DAGVTQSPTHLIKTRGQQVTLRCSPISGHKSVSWYQQVLGQGPQFIFQYYEKEERGRGNFPDRFSARQFPNYSSELNVNALLLGDSALYLCASSLSQGPYEQYFGPGTRLTVT.

This clone ranks as medium-sized (0.01 to 0.1%). The V call is TRBV2, the J call TRBJ2-7; TRBD2 aligns across 8 bases. V trimming: 1 base; J trimming: 3 bases; junction bases outside the gene matches: 8. The germline gives CDR1 SNHLY, CDR2 FYNNEI. This CDR3 has 16 residues. Written as DNA, the CDR3 is TGTGCCAGCAGTGAAGGTTCGGGGGGGCTTGACTACGAGCAGTACTTC. Amino acid sequence: CASSEGSGGLDYEQYF.

The gene calls are TRBV2 and TRBJ1-5; the match to TRBD1 covers 8 bases. This CDR3 has 15 residues. With 6 bases clipped from V and 6 bases from J, the junction kept 10 bases outside the gene matches. The V gene's germline CDR1 is SNHLY and CDR2 FYNNEI. In DNA, the CDR3 is TGTGCCAGCAGCGAATCAGGGGGCAGAGTTCAGCCCCAGCATTTT. Translation: CASSESGGRVQPQHF.

The genes are TRBV9 and TRBJ1-6; 12 nucleotides line up with TRBD1. After removal of 0 bases from V and 12 bases from J, the junction contained 7 bases not matched to a gene. This CDR3 has 16 amino acids. Per germline, CDR1 SGDLS and CDR2 YYNGEE. The CDR3 spells CASSVEPGTGGRPLHF. The CDR3 nucleotides are TGTGCCAGCAGCGTAGAACCCGGGACAGGGGGCCGACCCCTCCACTTT.

This chain joins TRBV5-4 and TRBJ2-5; no clear D gene. CDR3 length: 16 amino acids. V gave up 0 bases and J gave up 2 bases, with 14 bases separating them. Germline CDR1 reads SGHNT; CDR2 reads YYREEE (reference sequence). CDR3 coding DNA: TGTGCCAGCAGCTTGGGGGCACCCAACGAACAAGAGACCCAGTACTTC. Encoded protein: CASSLGAPNEQETQYF.

Comment on this clone: A read error may account for a junction end that differs from germline. Additional DNA sequences in this sample encode the identical CDR3. The chain is built from TRBV11-2 and TRBJ1-5; D not resolved. The CDR3 has 15 amino acids. The germline V gene encodes CDR1 SGHAT and CDR2 FQNNGV. DNA of the CDR3: TGTGCCAGCAGCTTAGATCGGGGAGGCAATCAGCCTCAGCATTTT. This codes for CASSLDRGGNQPQHF.

In this sample, this clone turned up a few times. The chain combines TRBV3-1 (or the pseudogene TRBV3-2) with TRBJ1-4, with no clear D. The germline V gene has CDR1 LGHDT and CDR2 YNNKEL (reference sequence). The CDR3 is made up of 12 amino acids. V was pared by 7 bases and J by 10 bases, with 13 bases between. CDR3 in amino acids: CASTPGMGKLFF. The CDR3 DNA is TGTGCCAGCACCCCCGGGATGGGAAAACTGTTTTTT.

The J gene is TRBJ1-2, the V gene TRBV27; tentative D call: TRBD1 (5 bases). The CDR3 runs 15 residues. The V gene's germline CDR1 is MNHEY and CDR2 SMNVEV (reference sequence). Trimming cost V 5 bases and J 0 bases, with 13 bases left between them. CDR3 DNA: TGTGCCAGCAGTCACGGGGACCGACCTAACTATGGCTACACCTTC. Amino acids: CASSHGDRPNYGYTF.

The chain uses TRBV7-9 and TRBJ2-5; D may be TRBD1 (7 bases). Trimming left V 5 bases short and J 5 bases short, with 15 bases between. The CDR3 covers 14 residues. Germline-derived CDR1 and CDR2 are SEHNR and FQNEAQ (reference sequence). In nucleotides, the CDR3 is TGTGCCAGCAGCGTGGAGGGACAGAGGGAGACCCAGTACTTC. This gives the protein CASSVEGQRETQYF.

This chain uses TRBV12-3 or TRBV12-4 with TRBJ2-1, with TRBD2 as a possible D gene (5 bases). CDR3 length: 11 amino acids. The V end lost 6 bases, the J end lost 10 bases, and 10 bases lay between the germline ends. CDR3 bases: TGTGCCAGCAGGCTACTAGGAGAGCAGTTCTTC. Its translation is CASRLLGEQFF.

The chain employs TRBV14 and TRBJ1-1; D is uncertain. V was pared by 8 bases and J by 0 bases, with 10 bases between. Germline CDR1 reads SGHDN; CDR2 reads FVKESK. The CDR3 is made up of 13 amino acids. The CDR3 reads CASADGLNTEAFF. As DNA, the CDR3 is TGTGCCAGCGCCGACGGATTGAACACTGAAGCTTTCTTT.